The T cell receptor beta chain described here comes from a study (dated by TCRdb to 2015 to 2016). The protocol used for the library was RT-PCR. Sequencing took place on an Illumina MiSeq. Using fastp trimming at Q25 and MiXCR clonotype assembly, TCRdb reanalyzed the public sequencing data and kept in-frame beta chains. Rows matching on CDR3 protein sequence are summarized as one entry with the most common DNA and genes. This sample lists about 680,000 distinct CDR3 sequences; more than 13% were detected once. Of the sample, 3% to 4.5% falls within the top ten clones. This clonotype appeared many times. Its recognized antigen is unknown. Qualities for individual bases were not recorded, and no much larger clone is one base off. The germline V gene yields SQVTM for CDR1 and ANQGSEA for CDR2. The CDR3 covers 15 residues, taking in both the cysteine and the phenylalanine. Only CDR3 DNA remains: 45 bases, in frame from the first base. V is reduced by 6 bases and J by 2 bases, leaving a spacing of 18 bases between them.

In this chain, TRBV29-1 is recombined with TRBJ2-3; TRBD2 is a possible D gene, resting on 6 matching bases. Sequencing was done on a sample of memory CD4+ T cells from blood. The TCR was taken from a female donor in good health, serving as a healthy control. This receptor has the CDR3 CSVGKGGTLTDTQYF. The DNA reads TGCAGCGTCGGTAAAGGAGGGACCCTCACAGATACGCAGTATTTT.